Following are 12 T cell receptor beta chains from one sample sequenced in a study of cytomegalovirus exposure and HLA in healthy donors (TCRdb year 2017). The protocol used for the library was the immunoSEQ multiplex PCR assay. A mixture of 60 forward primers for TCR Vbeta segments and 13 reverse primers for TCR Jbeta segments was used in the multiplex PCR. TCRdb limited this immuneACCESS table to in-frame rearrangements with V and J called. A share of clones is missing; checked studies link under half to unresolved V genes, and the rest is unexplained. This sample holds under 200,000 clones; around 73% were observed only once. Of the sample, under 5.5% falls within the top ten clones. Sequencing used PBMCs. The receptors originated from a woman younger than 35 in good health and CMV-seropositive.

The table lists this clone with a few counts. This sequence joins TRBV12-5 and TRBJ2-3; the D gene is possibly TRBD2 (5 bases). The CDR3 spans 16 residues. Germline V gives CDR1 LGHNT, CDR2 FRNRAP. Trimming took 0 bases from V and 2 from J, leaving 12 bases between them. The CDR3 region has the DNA TGTGCTAGTGGTTTGGTTGTTGCGGGTGACACAGATACGCAGTATTTT. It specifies CASGLVVAGDTDTQYF.

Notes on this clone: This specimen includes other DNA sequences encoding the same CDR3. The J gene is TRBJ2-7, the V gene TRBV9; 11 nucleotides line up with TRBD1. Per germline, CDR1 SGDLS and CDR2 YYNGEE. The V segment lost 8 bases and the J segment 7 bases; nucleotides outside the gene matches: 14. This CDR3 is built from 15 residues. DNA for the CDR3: TGTGCCAGTAGTCCTTACGGGACAGGGGGGAAGGAGCAGTACTTC. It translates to CASSPYGTGGKEQYF.

CDR3 protein: CASSETGGNQPQHF. The DNA for the CDR3 is TGTGCCAGCAGTGAGACAGGGGGCAATCAGCCCCAGCATTTT. The chain uses TRBV14 and TRBJ1-5; TRBD1 matches 8 bases. The V gene end was trimmed by 6 bases and the J gene end by 2 bases; junction bases not matched to a gene: 3. From germline, CDR1 is SGHDN and CDR2 FVKESK. The CDR3 is 14 residues long.

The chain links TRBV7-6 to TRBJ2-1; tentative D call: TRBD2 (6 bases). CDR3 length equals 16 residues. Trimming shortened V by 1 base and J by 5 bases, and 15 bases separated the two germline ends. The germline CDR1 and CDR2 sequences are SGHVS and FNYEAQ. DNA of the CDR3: TGTGCCAGCAGCTTAGAGTGGCGGGGAGATGACAATGAGCAGTTCTTC. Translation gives CASSLEWRGDDNEQFF.

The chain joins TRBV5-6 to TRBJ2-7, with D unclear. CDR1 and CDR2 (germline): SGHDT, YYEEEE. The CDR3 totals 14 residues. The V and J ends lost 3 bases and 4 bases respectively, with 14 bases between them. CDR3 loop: CASSSRTRQYEQYF. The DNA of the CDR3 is TGTGCCAGCAGCTCCCGCACCAGACAATACGAGCAGTACTTC.

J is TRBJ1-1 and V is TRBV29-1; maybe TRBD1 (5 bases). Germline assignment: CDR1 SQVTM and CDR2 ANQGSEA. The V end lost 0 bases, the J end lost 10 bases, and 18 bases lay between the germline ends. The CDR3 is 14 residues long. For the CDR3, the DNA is TGCAGCGTTGAAGATCTTGTGGAGGGAAGGGGAGCTTTCTTT. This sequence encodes CSVEDLVEGRGAFF.

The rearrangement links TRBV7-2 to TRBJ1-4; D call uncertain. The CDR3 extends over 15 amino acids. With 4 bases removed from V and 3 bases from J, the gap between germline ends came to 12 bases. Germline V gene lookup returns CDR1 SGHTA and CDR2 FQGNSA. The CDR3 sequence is CASSSGAHPNEKLFF. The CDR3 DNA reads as TGTGCCAGCAGCTCCGGAGCGCATCCTAATGAAAAACTGTTTTTT. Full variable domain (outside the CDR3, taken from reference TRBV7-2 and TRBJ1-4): GAGVSQSPSNKVTEKGKDVELRCDPISGHTALYWYRQSLGQGLEFLIYFQGNSAPDKSGLPSDRFSAERTGGSVSTLTIQRTQQEDSAVYLCASSSGAHPNEKLFFGSGTQLSVL.

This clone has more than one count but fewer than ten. CDR3 loop: CASSTGRGGNTEAFF. The DNA of the CDR3 is TGTGCCAGCAGTACGGGGAGAGGTGGGAACACTGAAGCTTTCTTT. This rearrangement joins TRBV6-4 to TRBJ1-1; D is uncertain. V shed 5 bases and J shed 1 base, with 14 bases lying between them. The germline V gene has CDR1 MRHNA and CDR2 SNTAGT. This CDR3 is built from 15 residues.

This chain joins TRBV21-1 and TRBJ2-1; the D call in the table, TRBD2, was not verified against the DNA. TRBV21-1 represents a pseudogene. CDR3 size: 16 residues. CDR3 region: CASSPPGAGGPNEQFF. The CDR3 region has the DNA TGTGCCAGCAGCCCCCCGGGAGCGGGGGGGCCCAATGAGCAGTTCTTC.

In DNA form, the CDR3 reads TGTGCCAGCAGCTTGGGGGCGACTAACTATGGCTACACCTTC. It is translated as CASSLGATNYGYTF. The V and J genes are TRBV5-6 and TRBJ1-2; D remains unclear. This CDR3 has 14 amino acids. Germline CDR1 and CDR2: SGHDT and YYEEEE. Trimming took 0 bases from V and 0 from J, leaving 6 bases between them. Full variable domain (remainder filled in from reference TRBV5-6 and TRBJ1-2): DAGVTQSPTHLIKTRGQQVTLRCSPKSGHDTVSWYQQALGQGPQFIFQYYEEEERQRGNFPDRFSGHQFPNYSSELNVNALLLGDSALYLCASSLGATNYGYTFGSGTRLTVV.

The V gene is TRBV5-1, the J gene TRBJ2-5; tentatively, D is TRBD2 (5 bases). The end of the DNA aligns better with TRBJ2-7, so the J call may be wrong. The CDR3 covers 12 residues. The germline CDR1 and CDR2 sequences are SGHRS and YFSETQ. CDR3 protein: CASSGGSYEQYF. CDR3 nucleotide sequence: TGCGCCAGCAGCGGAGGATCCTACGAGCAGTACTTC.

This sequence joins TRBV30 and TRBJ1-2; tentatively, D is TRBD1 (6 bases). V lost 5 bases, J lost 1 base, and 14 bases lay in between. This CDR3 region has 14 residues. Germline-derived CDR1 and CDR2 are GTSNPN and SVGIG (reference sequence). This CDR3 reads CAWGTGIDNYGYTF. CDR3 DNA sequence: TGTGCCTGGGGAACAGGGATAGATAACTATGGCTACACCTTC.